The entry that follows covers one TCR beta chain sequence. Its antigen is as yet unknown. Mismatch with germline at one junction end may stem from a read error. The CDR3 has 11 amino acids. The sample comes from a study of blood T cells in healthy people across ages. Regarding the study as a whole: Diversity was higher, and naive CD4+ cells more numerous, in long-lived donors than in aged donors. Strong correlation linked observed beta diversity and percent naive T cells. Age brought a roughly linear fall in TCR beta diversity measured per million T cells.

Alongside a J-beta primer mix, a sample-barcoded 5' primer served in a second PCR lasting roughly 7 to 12 cycles. A tag from a template-switch adaptor with 12 random nucleotides marked each cDNA molecule. TCRdb fed the 5' RACE reads into MiXCR, producing one record per CDR3 protein. The data contain 700,000 or so distinct CDR3 sequences, approximately 22% of them seen just once; the ten biggest clones take up about 22%. This sequence originates from a man aged 65 to 85 in good health. V usage is TRBV12-3 or TRBV12-4 and J usage is TRBJ1-2; D possibly corresponds to TRBD1 (5 bases). Material: blood. CDR3 bases: TGTGCCAGCAGTTTGAGTCGGGGCTTGGACTTC. It translates to CASSLSRGLDF.